The 2 T cell receptor beta chains below all came from one sample that was sequenced in a study of cytotoxic CD8 clonotypes in ibrutinib-treated CLL. Assay: immunoSEQ multiplex PCR; the TCRdb copy retains only in-frame clones and omits some. The sample holds 60,000 to 70,000 clones, roughly 50% seen once. The starting material was PBMCs, obtained after 12 months of ibrutinib treatment. These receptor sequences come from a human donor with chronic lymphocytic leukemia.

The rearrangement uses TRBV28 and TRBJ2-3; weak D call: TRBD2 (5 bases). V dropped 3 bases and J dropped 4 bases, with 14 bases sitting between them. The CDR3 is 15 amino acids. Germline CDR1 and CDR2: MDHEN and SYDVKM. In DNA form, the CDR3 reads TGTGCCAGCAGTTTTAGTGGGAGAAACGCAGATACGCAGTATTTT. The encoded protein is CASSFSGRNADTQYF.

This clone has a handful of counts. The chain recombines TRBV29-1 with TRBJ1-1; 8 positions agree with TRBD1. This CDR3 spans 17 amino acids. The V segment lost 1 base and the J segment 2 bases; nucleotides outside the gene matches: 12. The V gene's germline CDR1 is SQVTM and CDR2 ANQGSEA. The CDR3 DNA sequence: TGCAGCGTTGAAGCCGTCCGGGACAGGTTCTATAACACTGAAGCTTTCTTT. Amino acids: CSVEAVRDRFYNTEAFF.